These T cell receptor beta chains were read from a single sample in a study of blood T cells in healthy people across ages. In TCRdb, the 5' RACE reads were re-called with MiXCR into one record per CDR3 protein. The sample includes over a million distinct CDR3 sequences, roughly 40% of them seen just once. The sequenced sample was blood. These receptors were taken from a woman younger than 30 in good health. Each CDR3 is given with its conserved first and last residue. The D gene is left open where the match is weak. The size field is filled for only some rows; it gives once, few, many or a size class.

clone_size d_call j_call v_call cdr3_aa cdr3_nt
. . TRBJ2-2 TRBV20-1 CSARGGLASTGELFF TGCAGTGCTAGGGGTGGGCTAGCTAGCACCGGGGAGCTGTTTTTT
. . TRBJ2-7 TRBV6-1 CASSEAWLYEQYF TGTGCCAGCAGTGAAGCGTGGCTCTACGAGCAGTACTTC
. TRBD1 TRBJ1-2 TRBV6-5 CASSYSTGGDLGHYGYTF TGTGCCAGCAGTTACTCGACAGGGGGAGACCTGGGGCACTATGGCTACACCTTC
. . TRBJ2-3 TRBV4-1 CASSQERPGTDTQYF TGCGCCAGCAGCCAAGAGCGACCGGGCACAGATACGCAGTATTTT
. TRBD1 TRBJ1-2 TRBV30 CAWSITTGVDYGYTF TGTGCCTGGAGCATAACGACAGGGGTCGATTATGGCTACACCTTC
. . TRBJ2-2 TRBV5-1 CASSLALGSNTGELFF TGCGCCAGCAGCTTGGCCTTGGGGTCGAACACCGGGGAGCTGTTTTTT
. TRBD1 TRBJ2-7 TRBV15 CATSAQGASYEQYF TGTGCCACCAGTGCGCAGGGGGCCTCCTACGAGCAGTACTTC
many . TRBJ2-1 TRBV20-1 CSAPVRRSSYNEQFF TGCAGTGCTCCGGTTCGAAGAAGCTCCTACAATGAGCAGTTCTTC
few . TRBJ1-6 TRBV13 CASSYDRPNNSPLHF TGTGCCAGCAGCTACGACAGGCCAAATAATTCACCCCTCCACTTT
. . TRBJ1-4 TRBV5-1 CASGQVTNEKLFF TGCGCCAGCGGGCAGGTCACTAATGAAAAACTGTTTTTT
. TRBD2 TRBJ2-7 TRBV7-2 CASSSRLAAEQYF TGTGCCAGCAGCTCCCGACTAGCCGCTGAGCAGTACTTC
few TRBD2 TRBJ2-5 TRBV29-1 CSVEVSGREETQYF TGCAGCGTTGAAGTATCTGGGAGGGAAGAGACCCAGTACTTC
. TRBD2 TRBJ2-7 TRBV20-1 CSARETSGPYEQYF TGCAGTGCTAGAGAGACTAGCGGACCCTACGAGCAGTACTTC
. . TRBJ2-5 TRBV7-3 CASSLWERETQYF TGTGCCAGCAGCTTATGGGAGCGGGAGACCCAGTACTTC
few . TRBJ1-1 TRBV2 CASSDRGGVTEAFF TGTGCCAGCAGTGATCGGGGGGGCGTCACTGAAGCTTTCTTT
many . TRBJ2-3 TRBV10-3 CATGGPTDTQYF TGTGCCACGGGCGGGCCCACAGATACGCAGTATTTT
many . TRBJ2-1 TRBV7-6 CASSRRGGGNYNEQFF TGTGCCAGCAGCCGACGAGGGGGCGGGAACTACAATGAGCAGTTCTTC
. . TRBJ2-1 TRBV20-1 CSASLRPPNEQFF TGCAGTGCTAGCTTACGTCCCCCCAATGAGCAGTTCTTC
few TRBD2 TRBJ2-5 TRBV7-7 CASSLTSGKETQYF TGTGCCAGCAGCTTAACTAGCGGGAAAGAGACCCAGTACTTC
. TRBD1 TRBJ1-5 TRBV6-5 CASSYGGGANQPQHF TGTGCCAGCAGTTACGGAGGGGGCGCGAATCAGCCCCAGCATTTT
. TRBD1 TRBJ2-5 TRBV5-6 CASSKGQQATQYF TGTGCCAGCAGCAAGGGACAGCAGGCGACCCAGTACTTC
. . TRBJ2-7 TRBV2 CASSTKGSRNEQYF TGTGCCAGCAGTACAAAGGGGAGCAGGAACGAGCAGTACTTC
. TRBD1 TRBJ2-4 TRBV5-1 CASSSDLGTARKNIQYF TGCGCCAGCAGCTCCGACCTCGGGACAGCACGCAAAAACATTCAGTACTTC
few TRBD2 TRBJ2-7 TRBV20-1 CSASTGTSSYEQYF TGCAGTGCTTCTACCGGGACTAGCTCCTACGAGCAGTACTTC
few . TRBJ2-3 TRBV3-1 CASSPQPDTQYF TGTGCCAGCAGCCCCCAACCAGATACGCAGTATTTT
. . TRBJ2-3 TRBV20-1 CSAAGVAARGFADTQYF TGCAGTGCAGCAGGGGTAGCGGCGCGGGGGTTTGCAGATACGCAGTATTTT
. TRBD2 TRBJ2-3 TRBV6-5 CAARSLAGDGTQYF TGTGCCGCACGGTCACTAGCGGGGGATGGTACGCAGTATTTT